Below, 32 T cell receptor beta chains from the same sample are listed, as sequenced in a study of regulatory T cells in long-lasting Graves disease. Investigators prepared the TCR beta libraries by applying iRepertoire HTBI primers and Arm-PCR of CDR3 regions. Each CDR3 protein is one row after TCRdb ran MiXCR on the multiplex PCR reads. This table holds about 470,000 distinct CDR3 sequences, more than 12% found once. Time point noted: newly diagnosed GD, antithyroid drugs for less than 3 months. With RNA extracted from PBMCs as input, the TCR library was made. These sequences were also reported in another study, on T cells in Graves' hyperthyroidism and ophthalmopathy.

The sample here was peripheral blood mononuclear cells (PBMCs), taken at new diagnosis, from a patient treated with antithyroid drugs. Receptors originate from a woman aged 30 to 39 with Graves disease.

J is TRBJ2-1 and V is TRBV6-1; weak D call: TRBD2 (6 bases). There are 15 residues in the CDR3. From germline, CDR1 is MNHNS and CDR2 SASEGT. Trimming removed 6 bases from V and 4 bases from J, with 16 bases in between. The CDR3 spells CASRPSGVGYNEQFF. CDR3 coding DNA: TGTGCCAGCAGGCCATCGGGAGTCGGGTACAATGAGCAGTTCTTC.

The CDR3 reads CSVNSQAGNTIYF. The CDR3 region has the DNA TGCAGCGTAAACTCACAGGCGGGAAACACCATATATTTT. The chain has TRBV29-1 and TRBJ1-3; possibly TRBD1 for D (5 bases). The germline V and J ends were trimmed by 6 bases and 4 bases, with 13 bases remaining between them. The CDR3 is 13 amino acids. Germline CDR1 is SQVTM and CDR2 is ANQGSEA.

V and J are TRBV9 and TRBJ2-1; D is possibly TRBD2 (6 bases). Germline V CDR1 and CDR2: SGDLS, YYNGEE. V lost 0 bases to trimming and J lost 6 bases, with 10 bases between them. This CDR3 is built from 14 residues. This chain's CDR3 is CASSVGGMGNEQFF. Here the CDR3 DNA reads TGTGCCAGCAGCGTAGGCGGGATGGGCAATGAGCAGTTCTTC.

This clonotype was seen at least ten times. The rearrangement uses TRBV3-1 and TRBJ2-7; D tentatively reads TRBD1 or TRBD2 (5 bases each). CDR1 and CDR2 from the germline V gene are LGHDT and YNNKEL (reference sequence). This CDR3 comprises 15 residues. Trimming left V 1 base short and J 0 bases short, with 10 bases between. The CDR3 nucleotides read TGTGCCAGCAGCCAAGGTGGGACCCCCTCCTACGAGCAGTACTTC. This encodes CASSQGGTPSYEQYF.

The sample holds many counts of this clonotype. CDR3 region: CASSGQGRYEQYF. In nucleotides, the CDR3 is TGTGCCAGCAGTGGGCAGGGCCGCTACGAGCAGTACTTC. This chain joins TRBV12-3 or TRBV12-4 and TRBJ2-7; D possibly corresponds to TRBD1 (5 bases). This CDR3 region has 13 residues. Trimming left V 5 bases short and J 3 bases short, with 11 bases between.

The V call is TRBV24-1, the J call TRBJ1-5; the D gene is possibly TRBD1 (5 bases). There are 13 residues in the CDR3. V gave up 5 bases and J gave up 4 bases, with 8 bases separating them. Germline-derived CDR1 and CDR2 are KGHDR and SFDVKD. The CDR3 is CATSAGGNQPQHF. The CDR3 DNA follows: TGTGCCACCAGTGCGGGGGGGAATCAGCCCCAGCATTTT.

This clonotype was detected only a few times. The chain employs TRBV20-1 and TRBJ2-7; 12 nucleotides agree with TRBD2. J gave up 1 base and V 5 bases, and 6 bases lay outside the gene matches. The length of the CDR3 is 15 residues. Germline-derived CDR1 and CDR2 are DFQATT and SNEGSKA (reference sequence). The DNA for the CDR3 is TGCAGTGCTGTCCCCGGACTAGCGGGATCCTACGAGCAGTACTTC. It translates to CSAVPGLAGSYEQYF.

In its sample, this clonotype was seen many times. CDR3 residues: CASSPRGRGFF. The CDR3 DNA is TGTGCCAGCAGCCCACGGGGGAGGGGTTTCTTT. This chain uses TRBV11-2 with TRBJ1-1; a weak D match, TRBD1 (5 bases). The CDR3 covers 11 residues. The germline V and J ends were trimmed by 5 bases and 13 bases, with 14 bases remaining between them. In germline, CDR1 is SGHAT, CDR2 FQNNGV.

This clonotype was seen ten or more times. This chain links TRBV20-1 with TRBJ2-2, with TRBD2 identical over 8 bases. Germline CDR1 is DFQATT and CDR2 is SNEGSKA (reference sequence). The CDR3 runs to 15 residues. V lost 1 base to trimming and J lost 0 bases; unmatched junction nucleotides: 1. The CDR3 DNA reads as TGCAGTGCTAGAGTGGGACTAGCGAACACCGGGGAGCTGTTTTTT. It specifies CSARVGLANTGELFF.

This clonotype has a handful of counts. The rearrangement uses TRBV3-1 and TRBJ2-1; 11 bases agree with TRBD2. Germline V gene sequence: CDR1 LGHDT, CDR2 YNNKEL (reference sequence). The V gene end was trimmed by 2 bases and the J gene end by 3 bases; junction bases not matched to a gene: 6. The CDR3 is made up of 17 amino acids. CDR3 protein: CASSQSGTSGSYNEQFF. As DNA, the CDR3 is TGTGCCAGCAGCCAATCCGGCACTAGCGGGAGCTACAATGAGCAGTTCTTC.

The rearrangement uses TRBV7-6 and TRBJ2-3; tentatively, D is TRBD1 (5 bases). CDR1 and CDR2 (germline): SGHVS, FNYEAQ. The CDR3 has 15 amino acids. V was shortened by 3 bases and J by 1 base, with 11 bases between the two germline ends. The CDR3 loop is CASSFEQDRTDTQYF. The CDR3 DNA reads TGTGCCAGCAGCTTTGAACAGGACCGCACAGATACGCAGTATTTT.

Comments on this clonotype: A single base separates this from a much larger clone, so it may be a read error. This likely comes from a read error, as the CDR3 has no conserved phenylalanine or tryptophan at its end. The chain recombines TRBV27 with TRBJ2-7; D may match TRBD1 or TRBD2 (5 bases each). The CDR3 sequence is 13 residues long. V was trimmed by 5 bases and J by 6 bases, leaving 14 bases between them. Germline-derived CDR1 and CDR2 are MNHEY and SMNVEV (reference sequence). The CDR3 loop reads CASSANPGTEQYL. The DNA for the CDR3 is TGTGCCAGCAGTGCGAATCCCGGGACCGAGCAGTACCTC.

The chain couples TRBV4-1 to TRBJ1-4, with TRBD1 identical over 7 bases. The CDR3 contains 15 residues. Germline V gene data show CDR1 as MGHRA and CDR2 as YSYEKL. V dropped 0 bases and J dropped 8; count of bases not matched to a gene: 6. The CDR3 region is CASSQDPTGREKLFF. CDR3 sequence (DNA): TGCGCCAGCAGCCAAGATCCGACAGGGCGGGAAAAACTGTTTTTT.

At least ten counts were recorded for this clonotype. The chain links TRBV12-3 or TRBV12-4 to TRBJ2-6; a weak D match, TRBD2 (5 bases). The CDR3 totals 15 residues. The V gene lost 7 bases and the J gene lost 0 bases, with 10 bases spanning the gap. CDR3: CASKLESSGANVLTF. DNA of the CDR3: TGTGCCAGCAAACTAGAGAGCTCTGGGGCCAACGTCCTGACTTTC.

This clonotype showed up many times. This sequence joins TRBV20-1 and TRBJ2-7; D is perhaps TRBD1 (6 bases). Germline values: CDR1 DFQATT, CDR2 SNEGSKA (reference sequence). The germline V and J ends were trimmed by 3 bases and 3 bases, with 18 bases remaining between them. This CDR3 spans 15 amino acids. CDR3 loop: CSASDNRERDYEQYF. The CDR3 DNA follows: TGCAGTGCTAGCGATAACAGGGAAAGGGACTACGAGCAGTACTTC.

The chain joins TRBV6-1 to TRBJ1-5; 10 bases match TRBD1. Trimming took 6 bases from V and 3 from J; bases not matched to a gene: 5. The CDR3 runs 15 residues. The germline gives CDR1 MNHNS, CDR2 SASEGT. The CDR3 DNA sequence: TGTGCCAGCAGACCGGGACAGGGGAACAATCAGCCCCAGCATTTT. It yields the protein CASRPGQGNNQPQHF.

Remarks on this clonotype: A far larger clone is only one base removed, so a read error is likely. CDR3 DNA sequence: TGTGCCAGCAGTTACCCCCCCGGACAGGGAGGGGGGACCCAGTACTTC. This sequence encodes CASSYPPGQGGGTQYF. The V gene is TRBV6-4, the J gene TRBJ2-1; TRBD1 might be the D (8 bases). The end of the DNA fits TRBJ2-5 better, so the J call may be wrong. Germline CDR1 and CDR2: MRHNA and SNTAGT. The CDR3 sequence is 16 residues long.

This chain connects TRBV18 to TRBJ2-2; 9 positions agree with TRBD2. This CDR3 contains 16 residues. Trimming took 0 bases from V and 5 from J; bases not matched to a gene: 4. Germline CDR1 is KGHSH and CDR2 is LQKENI. CDR3 sequence: CASSPPRLAGTGELFF. CDR3 sequence (DNA): TGTGCCAGCTCACCACCGAGGCTAGCGGGAACCGGGGAGCTGTTTTTT.

V usage is TRBV12-3 or TRBV12-4 and J usage is TRBJ1-5; tentative D call: TRBD1 (5 bases). V lost 3 bases and J 0 bases, leaving 9 bases between the germline ends. CDR3 length: 15 residues. The CDR3 DNA reads as TGTGCCAGCAGTTTTGGAGGGGATAGCAATCAGCCCCAGCATTTT. Translated, it gives CASSFGGDSNQPQHF.

The V call is TRBV5-1, the J call TRBJ2-7, with D hard to call. This CDR3 is 17 amino acids long. Germline CDR1 and CDR2: SGHRS and YFSETQ. Trimming cost V 4 bases and J 0 bases, with 20 bases left between them. CDR3 coding DNA: TGCGCCAGCAGCCTTGAGACATTGTCGCTATTCTCCTACGAGCAGTACTTC. This translates into CASSLETLSLFSYEQYF.

This chain links TRBV19 with TRBJ2-7; TRBD1 agrees at 8 bases. V lost 5 bases, J lost 4 bases, and 7 bases stayed unmatched. The CDR3 runs 14 residues. CDR1 and CDR2 from the germline V gene are LNHDA and SQIVND (reference sequence). The CDR3 here is CASSHLRGQYEQYF. The CDR3 nucleotides are TGTGCCAGTAGTCACCTCAGGGGGCAATACGAGCAGTACTTC. Full variable domain (remainder filled in from reference TRBV19 and TRBJ2-7): DGGITQSPKYLFRKEGQNVTLSCEQNLNHDAMYWYRQDPGQGLRLIYYSQIVNDFQKGDIAEGYSVSREKKESFPLTVTSAQKNPTAFYLCASSHLRGQYEQYFGPGTRLTVT.

In this sample, this clonotype turned up many times. V gene TRBV7-8 combines with J gene TRBJ2-5; 7 nucleotides align to TRBD1. V gave up 5 bases and J gave up 3 bases; unmatched junction bases: 12. Germline CDR1 is SGHVS and CDR2 is FQNEAQ. The CDR3 is 16 residues long. DNA for the CDR3: TGTGCCAGCAGCCAACATAGGACAGGTTCGGAAGAGACCCAGTACTTC. It specifies CASSQHRTGSEETQYF.

This clonotype has more than one count but fewer than ten. The J gene is TRBJ2-7, the V gene TRBV20-1; 13 nucleotides line up with TRBD2. This CDR3 has 15 residues. The J segment lost 5 bases and the V segment lost 5 bases, leaving 9 bases of the junction unmatched. Germline CDR1 is DFQATT and CDR2 is SNEGSKA (reference sequence). The CDR3 DNA reads as TGCAGTGCTCGAAACCCCGGGACTAGCGGGAACGAGCAGTACTTC. As protein: CSARNPGTSGNEQYF.

This clonotype has a count of ten or more. The CDR3 reads CAISESSGIYEQYF. Written as DNA, the CDR3 is TGTGCCATCAGTGAGTCAAGCGGGATCTACGAGCAGTACTTC. The chain couples TRBV10-3 to TRBJ2-7, with TRBD2 matching over 7 bases. The CDR3 runs 14 residues. CDR1 is ENHRY, CDR2 SYGVKD, per germline. V was pared by 0 bases and J by 3 bases, with 2 bases of the junction left unmatched.

V is TRBV7-6 and J is TRBJ2-7, with TRBD2 identical over 12 bases. J gave up 2 bases and V 5 bases, and 4 bases lay outside the gene matches. This CDR3 spans 15 amino acids. Germline loops: CDR1 SGHVS, CDR2 FNYEAQ. The CDR3 spells CASSIGLAGTYEQYF. The CDR3, as DNA: TGTGCCAGCAGCATCGGACTAGCGGGGACCTACGAGCAGTACTTC. The full variable domain, completed using reference TRBV7-6 and TRBJ2-7, is GAGVSQSPRYKVTKRGQDVALRCDPISGHVSLYWYRQALGQGPEFLTYFNYEAQQDKSGLPNDRFSAERPEGSISTLTIQRTEQRDSAMYRCASSIGLAGTYEQYFGPGTRLTVT.

Only a few counts were recorded for this clonotype. The chain is built from TRBV5-1 and TRBJ2-3; TRBD1 matches at 7 bases. In germline, CDR1 is SGHRS, CDR2 YFSETQ. Trimming at V came to 5 bases and at J to 6 bases, leaving 9 bases not matched to a gene. The CDR3 contains 14 residues. The CDR3 DNA sequence: TGCGCCAGCAGTTCCGGGACAGCCTCGGATACGCAGTATTTT. Its translation is CASSSGTASDTQYF.

This clonotype was detected a few times. A junction end diverges from the germline sequence, so it may reflect a read error. The chain's CDR3 is CASSISAGVNTQYF. CDR3 sequence (DNA): TGTGCCAGCAGTATCTCAGCGGGAGTAAACACTCAGTACTTC. This chain links TRBV27 with TRBJ2-4; 8 nucleotides agree with TRBD2. CDR1 and CDR2 (germline): MNHEY, SMNVEV (reference sequence). The CDR3 loop spans 14 amino acids.

This clonotype showed up many times. The CDR3: CASSLEAGTHQETQYF. CDR3 nucleotides: TGCGCCAGCAGCTTGGAAGCGGGGACACACCAAGAGACCCAGTACTTC. The chain recombines TRBV5-1 with TRBJ2-5; TRBD2 is a possible D gene (7 bases). Trimming cost V 0 bases and J 0 bases, with 12 bases left between them. The germline V gene encodes CDR1 SGHRS and CDR2 YFSETQ. The CDR3 contains 16 residues.

Many counts were recorded for this clonotype. The chain joins TRBV30 to TRBJ2-1; 10 bases map to TRBD2. The CDR3 is 13 residues long. CDR1 GTSNPN and CDR2 SVGIG come from the germline V gene (reference sequence). Unmatched junction bases numbered 6, after V lost 0 bases and J lost 13 bases. Here the CDR3 reads CAWSVPGLADQFF. CDR3 sequence (DNA): TGTGCCTGGAGTGTCCCCGGACTAGCGGATCAGTTCTTC.

This clonotype was counted at least ten times. This chain links TRBV30 with TRBJ1-3; D is undetermined. The germline V gene has CDR1 GTSNPN and CDR2 SVGIG (reference sequence). V lost 5 bases to trimming and J lost 0 bases, with 8 bases between them. CDR3 length: 13 amino acids. The CDR3 bases are TGTGCCTGGGAACGATTCTCTGGAAACACCATATATTTT. Amino acids: CAWERFSGNTIYF.

On this clonotype: Without the conserved terminal phenylalanine or tryptophan, this CDR3 likely stems from a read error. This chain joins TRBV27 and TRBJ2-3; no firm D call. V lost 5 bases to trimming and J lost 1 base, with 4 bases between them. Germline V lookup: CDR1 MNHEY, CDR2 SMNVEV (reference sequence). The CDR3 runs 12 residues. The CDR3 DNA follows: TGTGCCAGCAGTGAAGGCACAGATACGCAGTATTCT. Translated: CASSEGTDTQYS.

Many counts were recorded for this clonotype. The chain uses TRBV24-1 and TRBJ1-5; no clear D. The germline V and J ends were trimmed by 5 bases and 0 bases, with 7 bases remaining between them. The germline CDR1 and CDR2 sequences are KGHDR and SFDVKD. CDR3 length: 14 residues. The CDR3 loop reads CATSGDYSNQPQHF. CDR3 DNA sequence: TGTGCCACCAGTGGTGACTATAGCAATCAGCCCCAGCATTTT.